A selection of T cell receptor beta chains follows, all from one sample in a study of cytomegalovirus exposure and HLA in healthy donors. Sequencing was performed with immunoSEQ multiplex PCR; in TCRdb, only in-frame clones are kept and a portion is missing. The data show about 150,000 clones, around 88% seen once. Source material: PBMCs. These TCRs come from a man aged 18 to 30 in good health and CMV-seropositive. CDR3s include the opening cysteine and the closing phenylalanine or tryptophan.

j_call v_call cdr3_aa
TRBJ2-7 TRBV9 CASSVAGGGPSYEQYF
TRBJ1-2 TRBV2 CASSAKGAQAFGYTF
TRBJ2-2 TRBV30 CAWSVHNTGELFF
TRBJ1-5 TRBV18 CASSPTGTAQPQHF
TRBJ2-7 TRBV7-9 CASSLRQGSYEQYF
TRBJ1-5 TRBV6-1 CASSRGQGGGQPQHF
TRBJ2-1 TRBV4-3 CASSQDFRQGKGEQFF
TRBJ2-3 TRBV5-1 CASSPKTSGIGDTQYF
TRBJ1-4 TRBV6-1 CASSPHGKTNEKLFF
TRBJ2-2 TRBV18 CASSPPGPNTGELFF
TRBJ2-5 TRBV5-5 CASSWPRTSASETQYF
TRBJ1-3 TRBV18 CASSIQGSSGNTIYF
TRBJ1-3 TRBV18 CASSPDGGLGNTIYF